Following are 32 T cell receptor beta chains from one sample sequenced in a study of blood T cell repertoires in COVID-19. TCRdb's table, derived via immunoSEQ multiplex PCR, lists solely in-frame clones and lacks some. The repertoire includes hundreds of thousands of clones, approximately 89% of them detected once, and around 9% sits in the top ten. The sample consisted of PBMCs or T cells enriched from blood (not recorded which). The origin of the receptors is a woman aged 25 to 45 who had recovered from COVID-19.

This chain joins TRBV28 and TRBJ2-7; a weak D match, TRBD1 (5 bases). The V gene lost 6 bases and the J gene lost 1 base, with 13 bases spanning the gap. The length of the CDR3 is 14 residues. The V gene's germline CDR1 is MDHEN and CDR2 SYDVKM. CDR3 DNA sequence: TGTGCCAGCAGACTGCAGGACACATCCTACGAGCAGTACTTC. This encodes CASRLQDTSYEQYF. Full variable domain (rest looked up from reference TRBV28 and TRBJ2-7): DVKVTQSSRYLVKRTGEKVFLECVQDMDHENMFWYRQDPGLGLRLIYFSYDVKMKEKGDIPEGYSVSREKKERFSLILESASTNQTSMYLCASRLQDTSYEQYFGPGTRLTVT.

CDR3 coding DNA: TGTGCCAGCAGCCAAGATGTTCTGGGCAACTATGGCTACACCTTC. Its translation: CASSQDVLGNYGYTF. The chain carries TRBV3-1 (or the pseudogene TRBV3-2) and TRBJ1-2, with unresolved D. Trimming took 0 bases from V and 2 from J, leaving 10 bases between them. Germline V gene sequence: CDR1 LGHDT, CDR2 YNNKEL (reference sequence). The CDR3 length is 15 residues.

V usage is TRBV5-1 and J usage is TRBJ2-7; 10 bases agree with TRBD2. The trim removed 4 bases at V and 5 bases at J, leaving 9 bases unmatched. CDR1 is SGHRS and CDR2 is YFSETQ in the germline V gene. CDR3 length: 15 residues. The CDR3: CASSRRAGGPDEQYF. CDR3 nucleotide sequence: TGCGCCAGCAGCCGCCGAGCGGGAGGGCCGGACGAGCAGTACTTC.

The CDR3 DNA reads as TGTGCCAGCAGCCGGGTGCTAGCGCATGAGCAGTTCTTC. It yields the protein CASSRVLAHEQFF. The genes are TRBV7-9 and TRBJ2-1, with D possibly TRBD2 on 6 matching bases. V lost 5 bases, J lost 8 bases, and 13 bases lay in between. There are 13 residues in the CDR3. CDR1 is SEHNR, CDR2 FQNEAQ, per germline (reference sequence).

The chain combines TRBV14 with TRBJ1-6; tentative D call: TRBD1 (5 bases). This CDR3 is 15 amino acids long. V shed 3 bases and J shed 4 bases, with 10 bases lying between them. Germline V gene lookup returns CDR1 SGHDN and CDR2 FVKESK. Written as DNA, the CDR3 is TGTGCCAGCAGCCAGATGGCAGGGTATAATTCACCCCTCCACTTT. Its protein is CASSQMAGYNSPLHF.

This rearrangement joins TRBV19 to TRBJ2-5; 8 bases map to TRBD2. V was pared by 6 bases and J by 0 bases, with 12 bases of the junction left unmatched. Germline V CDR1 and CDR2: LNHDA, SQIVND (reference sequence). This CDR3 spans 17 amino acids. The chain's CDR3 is CASSFSSGSRYQETQYF. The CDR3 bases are TGTGCCAGTAGCTTCTCTAGCGGGTCCCGGTACCAAGAGACCCAGTACTTC.

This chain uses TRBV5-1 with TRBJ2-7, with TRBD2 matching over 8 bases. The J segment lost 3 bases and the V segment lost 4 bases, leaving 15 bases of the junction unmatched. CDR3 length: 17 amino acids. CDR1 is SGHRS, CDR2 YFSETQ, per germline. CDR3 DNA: TGCGCCAGCAGCGGGGGGCTAGCGGGCCAAACAGTCTACGAGCAGTACTTC. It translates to CASSGGLAGQTVYEQYF.

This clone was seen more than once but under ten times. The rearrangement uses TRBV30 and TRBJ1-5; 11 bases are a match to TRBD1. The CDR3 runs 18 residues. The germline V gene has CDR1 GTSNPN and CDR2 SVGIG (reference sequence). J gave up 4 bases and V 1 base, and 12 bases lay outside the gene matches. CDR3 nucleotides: TGTGCCTGGAGTGGCCTCGGGGGTGGGACAGGGGGAAATCAGCCCCAGCATTTT. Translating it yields CAWSGLGGGTGGNQPQHF.

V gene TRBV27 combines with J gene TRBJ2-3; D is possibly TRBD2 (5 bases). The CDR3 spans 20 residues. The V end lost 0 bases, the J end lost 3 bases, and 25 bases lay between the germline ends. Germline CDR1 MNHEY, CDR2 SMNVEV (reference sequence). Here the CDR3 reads CASSLSPGIFDDRGTDTQYF. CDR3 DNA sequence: TGTGCCAGCAGTTTATCGCCCGGGATCTTCGATGATCGAGGAACAGATACGCAGTATTTT.

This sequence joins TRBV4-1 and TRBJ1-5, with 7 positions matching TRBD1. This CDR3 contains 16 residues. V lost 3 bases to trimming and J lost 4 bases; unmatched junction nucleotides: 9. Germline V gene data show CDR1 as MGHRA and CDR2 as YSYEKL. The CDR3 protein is CASSHALGQANQPQHF. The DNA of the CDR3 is TGCGCCAGCAGCCACGCCCTTGGACAGGCGAATCAGCCCCAGCATTTT.

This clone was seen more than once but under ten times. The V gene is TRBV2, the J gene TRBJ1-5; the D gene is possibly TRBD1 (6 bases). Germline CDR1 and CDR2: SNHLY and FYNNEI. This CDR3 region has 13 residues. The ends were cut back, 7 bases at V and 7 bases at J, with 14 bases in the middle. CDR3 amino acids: CASNEGGIQPQHF. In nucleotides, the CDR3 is TGTGCCAGCAATGAGGGGGGTATACAGCCCCAGCATTTT.

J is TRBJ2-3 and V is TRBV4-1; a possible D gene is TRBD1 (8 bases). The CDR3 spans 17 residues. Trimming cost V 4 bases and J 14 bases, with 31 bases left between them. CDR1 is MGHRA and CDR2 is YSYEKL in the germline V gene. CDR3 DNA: TGCGCCAGCAGCCGAGGGCTCCAGGGGGCCACAGCGGGATATCGGTATTTT. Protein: CASSRGLQGATAGYRYF.

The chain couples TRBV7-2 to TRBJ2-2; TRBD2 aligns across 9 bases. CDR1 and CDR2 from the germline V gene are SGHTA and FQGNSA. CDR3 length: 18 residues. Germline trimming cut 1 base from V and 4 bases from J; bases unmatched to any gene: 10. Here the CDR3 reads CASSLVGRREGRTGELFF. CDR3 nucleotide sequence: TGTGCCAGCAGCTTAGTGGGGCGGCGGGAGGGCCGCACCGGGGAGCTGTTTTTT.

CDR3 bases: TGTGCCAGCAGCTTTCTGACTAGCGGGAGGACAGATACGCAGTATTTT. It specifies CASSFLTSGRTDTQYF. The rearrangement uses TRBV5-4 and TRBJ2-3; 13 bases line up with TRBD2. With V trimmed by 2 bases and J by 3 bases, 3 bases remained unmatched. Germline lookup yields CDR1 SGHNT and CDR2 YYREEE (reference sequence). The CDR3 consists of 16 residues.

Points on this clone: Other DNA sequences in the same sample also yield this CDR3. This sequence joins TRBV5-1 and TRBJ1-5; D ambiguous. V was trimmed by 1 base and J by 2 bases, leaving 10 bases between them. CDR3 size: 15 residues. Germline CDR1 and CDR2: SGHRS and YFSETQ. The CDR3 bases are TGCGCCAGCAGCTTGTCCGGGGTGGGCAATCAGCCCCAGCATTTT. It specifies CASSLSGVGNQPQHF.

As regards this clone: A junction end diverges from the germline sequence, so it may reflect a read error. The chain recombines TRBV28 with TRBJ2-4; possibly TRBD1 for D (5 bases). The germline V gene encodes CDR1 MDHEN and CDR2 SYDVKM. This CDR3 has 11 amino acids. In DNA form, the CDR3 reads TGTGCCAGCAGTGTCAGGGATGCGAAACACTTC. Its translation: CASSVRDAKHF.

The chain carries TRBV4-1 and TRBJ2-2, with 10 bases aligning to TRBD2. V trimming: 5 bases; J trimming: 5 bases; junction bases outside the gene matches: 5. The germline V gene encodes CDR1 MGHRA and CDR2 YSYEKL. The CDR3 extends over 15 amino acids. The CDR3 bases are TGCGCCAGCAGCGGGCTAGCGGGAGTAACCGGGGAGCTGTTTTTT. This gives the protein CASSGLAGVTGELFF.

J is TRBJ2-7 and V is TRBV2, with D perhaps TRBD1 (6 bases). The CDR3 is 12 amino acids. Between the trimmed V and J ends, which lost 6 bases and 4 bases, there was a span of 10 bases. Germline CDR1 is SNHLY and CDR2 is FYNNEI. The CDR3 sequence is CASRDRKYEQYF. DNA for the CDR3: TGTGCCAGCAGGGACAGAAAGTACGAGCAGTACTTC. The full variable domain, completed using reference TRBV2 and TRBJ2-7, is EPEVTQTPSHQVTQMGQEVILRCVPISNHLYFYWYRQILGQKVEFLVSFYNNEISEKSEIFDDQFSVERPDGSNFTLKIRSTKLEDSAMYFCASRDRKYEQYFGPGTRLTVT.

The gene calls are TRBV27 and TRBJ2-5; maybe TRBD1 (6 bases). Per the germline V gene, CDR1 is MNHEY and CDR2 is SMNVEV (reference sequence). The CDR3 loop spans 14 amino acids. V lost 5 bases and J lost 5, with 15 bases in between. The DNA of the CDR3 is TGTGCCAGCAGTAACATACAGGGTCGGGAGACCCAGTACTTC. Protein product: CASSNIQGRETQYF.

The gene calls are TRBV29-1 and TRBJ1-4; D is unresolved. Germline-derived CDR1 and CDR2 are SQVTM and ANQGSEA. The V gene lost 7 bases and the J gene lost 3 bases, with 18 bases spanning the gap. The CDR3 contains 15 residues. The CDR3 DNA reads TGCAGCGCCGACGGAGGGTCGGGTGCTAATGAAAAACTGTTTTTT. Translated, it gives CSADGGSGANEKLFF. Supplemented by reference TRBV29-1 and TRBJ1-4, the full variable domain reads SAVISQKPSRDICQRGTSLTIQCQVDSQVTMMFWYRQQPGQSLTLIATANQGSEATYESGFVIDKFPISRPNLTFSTLTVSNMSPEDSSIYLCSADGGSGANEKLFFGSGTQLSVL.

This chain's CDR3 is CASSYLRDEQFF. In DNA form, the CDR3 reads TGTGCCAGCAGCTACTTGAGGGATGAGCAGTTCTTC. V gene TRBV12-3 or TRBV12-4 combines with J gene TRBJ2-1, with D perhaps TRBD2 (5 bases). The ends were cut back, 6 bases at V and 8 bases at J, with 11 bases in the middle. The CDR3 covers 12 residues.

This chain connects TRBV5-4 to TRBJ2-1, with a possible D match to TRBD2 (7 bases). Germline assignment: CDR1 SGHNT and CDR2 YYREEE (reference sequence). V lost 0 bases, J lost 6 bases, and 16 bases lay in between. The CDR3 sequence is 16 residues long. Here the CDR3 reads CASSLGGLAVVNEQFF. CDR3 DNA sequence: TGTGCCAGCAGCTTGGGGGGGCTAGCGGTGGTCAATGAGCAGTTCTTC.

DNA for the CDR3: TGCAGCGGAGGACAGGGAGGTAGTAGCTATGGCTACACCTTC. This encodes CSGGQGGSSYGYTF. The chain recombines TRBV29-1 with TRBJ1-2; 8 bases fit TRBD1. CDR3 size: 14 residues. CDR1 and CDR2 (germline): SQVTM, ANQGSEA. With 7 bases clipped from V and 4 bases from J, the junction kept 11 bases outside the gene matches.

Here the CDR3 DNA reads TGCGCCAGCAGCTTTTCAGGGTATCAAGAGACCCAGTACTTC. Its protein is CASSFSGYQETQYF. The rearrangement joins TRBV5-1 to TRBJ2-5; perhaps TRBD1 as D (5 bases). CDR3 size: 14 residues. CDR1 and CDR2 (germline): SGHRS, YFSETQ. Trimming removed 2 bases at V and 2 bases at J, with 10 bases between.

The CDR3 here is CASSPRQGANLNTEAFF. The DNA for the CDR3 is TGTGCCAGCTCACCCCGACAGGGGGCGAATTTGAACACTGAAGCTTTCTTT. The gene calls are TRBV18 and TRBJ1-1; 10 bases agree with TRBD1. After removal of 3 bases from V and 0 bases from J, the junction contained 7 bases not matched to a gene. CDR1 is KGHSH and CDR2 is LQKENI in the germline V gene. CDR3 length equals 17 residues.

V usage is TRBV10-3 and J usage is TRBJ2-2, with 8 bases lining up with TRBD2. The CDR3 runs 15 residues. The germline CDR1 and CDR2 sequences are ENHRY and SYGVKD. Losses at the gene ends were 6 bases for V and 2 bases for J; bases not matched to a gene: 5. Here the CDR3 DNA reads TGTGCCATCAGGACGGGACTAGTTAACACCGGGGAGCTGTTTTTT. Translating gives CAIRTGLVNTGELFF.

In nucleotides, the CDR3 is TGTGCCAGCAGTGAAGCGTCGGACAGGGGCTATGGCTACACCTTC. Its translation is CASSEASDRGYGYTF. The chain uses TRBV6-1 and TRBJ1-2; 9 bases are shared with TRBD1. The CDR3 is made up of 15 amino acids. V shed 0 bases and J 4 bases; nucleotides not matched to a gene: 3. Germline V gene lookup returns CDR1 MNHNS and CDR2 SASEGT.

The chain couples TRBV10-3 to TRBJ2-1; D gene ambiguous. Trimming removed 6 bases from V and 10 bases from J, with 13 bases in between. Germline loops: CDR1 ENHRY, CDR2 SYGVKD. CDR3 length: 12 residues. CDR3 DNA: TGTGCCATCAGGCAAGACAACGGCGAGCAGTTCTTC. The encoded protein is CAIRQDNGEQFF.

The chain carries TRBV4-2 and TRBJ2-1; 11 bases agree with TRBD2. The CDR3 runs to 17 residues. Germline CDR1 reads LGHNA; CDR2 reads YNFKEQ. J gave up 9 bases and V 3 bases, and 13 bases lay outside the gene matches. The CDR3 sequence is CASSQGLAGGVESEQFF. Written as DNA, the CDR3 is TGTGCCAGCAGCCAGGGGCTAGCGGGAGGTGTTGAGAGTGAGCAGTTCTTC.

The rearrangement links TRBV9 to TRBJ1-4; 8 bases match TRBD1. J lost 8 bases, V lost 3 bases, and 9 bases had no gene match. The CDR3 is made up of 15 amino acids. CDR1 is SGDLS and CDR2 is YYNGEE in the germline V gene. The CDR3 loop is CASSEQQGEGEKLFF. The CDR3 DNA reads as TGTGCCAGCAGCGAACAACAGGGGGAAGGAGAAAAACTGTTTTTT.

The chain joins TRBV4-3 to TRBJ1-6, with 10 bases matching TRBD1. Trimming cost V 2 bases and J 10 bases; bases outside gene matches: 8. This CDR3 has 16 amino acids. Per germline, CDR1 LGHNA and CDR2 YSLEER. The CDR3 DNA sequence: TGCGCCAGCAGCCAATCGACAGGGGGCGTTGGATCACCCCTCCACTTT. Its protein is CASSQSTGGVGSPLHF.

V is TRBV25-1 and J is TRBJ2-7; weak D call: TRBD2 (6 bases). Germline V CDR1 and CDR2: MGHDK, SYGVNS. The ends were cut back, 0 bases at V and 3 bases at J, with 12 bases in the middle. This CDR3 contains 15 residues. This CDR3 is CASSEYGGTLYEQYF. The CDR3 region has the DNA TGTGCCAGCAGTGAATATGGCGGGACTCTCTACGAGCAGTACTTC.